A selection of T cell receptor beta chains follows, all from one sample in a study of T-cell memory formation after mild COVID-19. TCRdb reprocessed the 5' RACE reads with MiXCR, giving one entry per CDR3 protein. The sample lists fewer than 150,000 distinct CDR3 sequences, approximately 17% occurring once. Sequenced sample: PBMCs or a T cell subset sorted from them (not recorded which). These receptors originate from a man between 18 and 29 years old who had mild COVID-19 (a few samples of this study predate the infection). Cell type and time point are not known. The CDR3 runs from the conserved cysteine through the conserved F or W. The D gene is left open where the match is weak. Size tells how often a clone was seen (once, few, many) or the class of an expanded clone, and some rows leave it out.

D gene	J gene	V gene	clone size	CDR3 DNA	CDR3 protein
.	TRBJ2-5	TRBV7-2	many	TGTGCCAGCAGCTTAATGGTGGCGGGGGAGACCCAGTACTTC	CASSLMVAGETQYF
TRBD2	TRBJ2-1	TRBV7-3	.	TGTGCCAGCAGCCTCGGCAGCGGGACCTACAATGAGCAGTTCTTC	CASSLGSGTYNEQFF
.	TRBJ2-1	TRBV6-4	.	TGTGCCAGCAGTAACTTACAGACGTCAAGGCAGTTCTTC	CASSNLQTSRQFF
.	TRBJ1-6	TRBV20-1	.	TGCAGTGCTAGTCCCTATAGCTCCTATAATTCACCCCTCCACTTT	CSASPYSSYNSPLHF
.	TRBJ2-3	TRBV3-1	many	TGTGCCAGCAGCCAAGATTCGGATACGCAGTATTTT	CASSQDSDTQYF
.	TRBJ2-4	TRBV3-1	few	TGTGCCAGCAGCCAAGGATGGGACATTCAGTACTTC	CASSQGWDIQYF
.	TRBJ2-5	TRBV12-3/TRBV12-4	few	TGTGCCAGCAGGACGGGGATGAGGGAGACCCAGTACTTC	CASRTGMRETQYF
.	TRBJ1-2	TRBV5-1	.	TGCGCCAGCAGCTTGGAAGGCAGGGGAGATGGCTACACCTTC	CASSLEGRGDGYTF
.	TRBJ2-1	TRBV11-2	few	TGTGCCAGCAGCCTACAGAGGTACAATGAGCAGTTCTTC	CASSLQRYNEQFF
.	TRBJ1-1	TRBV7-9	many	TGTGCCAGCAGCTTTGACCCGAACACTGAAGCTTTCTTT	CASSFDPNTEAFF
.	TRBJ2-7	TRBV4-3	many	TGCGCCAGCAGCCAAGGGAGATCTAGCCGCCCCCCTTCAGCCTACGAGCAGTACTTC	CASSQGRSSRPPSAYEQYF
.	TRBJ2-5	TRBV18	.	TGTGCCAGCTCACCAGGGCAGGGCCCAGGGGAGACCCAGTACTTC	CASSPGQGPGETQYF
.	TRBJ1-5	TRBV12-3/TRBV12-4	.	TGTGCCAGCAGTTTGGAGGGTACGCCGTCCCAGCATTTT	CASSLEGTPSQHF
.	TRBJ2-7	TRBV5-1	.	TGCGCCAGCAGCCGCCGCCCTTCATTGGGCTACGAGCAGTACTTC	CASSRRPSLGYEQYF
TRBD1	TRBJ1-2	TRBV4-1	.	TGCGCCAGCAGCCCTTACCCAACCGGGACAGGGAACGGCTACACCTTC	CASSPYPTGTGNGYTF
TRBD2	TRBJ2-3	TRBV20-1	.	TGCAGTGCGTCGACTAGCGGGGCGTTCACAGATACGCAGTATTTT	CSASTSGAFTDTQYF
.	TRBJ2-2	TRBV5-1	many	TGCGCCAGCAGCCCCGTCGAGAACACCGGGGAGCTGTTTTTT	CASSPVENTGELFF